This TCR beta chain was sequenced in a study of T cell responses to AZD1222 COVID-19 vaccine. Pooled together were second doses at about 4 or about 12 weeks. Germline loops: CDR1 SGHRS, CDR2 YFSETQ. V lost 0 bases, J lost 9 bases, and 12 bases lay in between. This CDR3 comprises 13 residues. Libraries were prepared by immunoSEQ multiplex PCR; TCRdb keeps only in-frame clonotypes and omits some of them. Counted here are under 170,000 clones, roughly 90% occurring once; the ten biggest clones make up approximately 3.4%. Study results and caveats: Donors in the cohort were predominantly white British and more often female, and clonal diversity was possibly underestimated.

Note on this clone: Its antigen is undetermined.

The source of this sequence is an adult who received the AZD1222 COVID-19 vaccine. The J gene is TRBJ1-1, the V gene TRBV5-1, with D uncertain. The sample here was peripheral blood, taken 28 days after the second AZD1222 dose. CDR3 sequence (DNA): TGCGCCAGCAGCTTGGGCACGGGATCGAAAGCTTTCTTT. Translating it yields CASSLGTGSKAFF.